The text below deals with one T cell receptor (beta chain). Its specific antigen is unknown. Base qualities are not provided; no much larger clone lies one nucleotide away. The receptor library was made with the immunoSEQ multiplex PCR assay. Per the authors' processing: A statistical classification framework was built to diagnose cytomegalovirus status from the catalog of TCR beta chain sequences. TCRdb limited this immuneACCESS table to in-frame rearrangements with V and J called. A share of clones is missing; checked studies link under half to unresolved V genes, and the rest is unexplained. The DNA was the basis for D and trimming; V, J and clone size are from that table. The sample data list 250,000 to 400,000 clones, and nearly 90% of these were observed just once. Roughly 0.96% of the sample is in the top ten clones. The sample belongs to a study of cytomegalovirus exposure and HLA in healthy donors (dated by TCRdb to about 2017). Regarding the complete study: According to a later analysis, the roughly 130 validation repertoires were produced on the same platform as the 680 or so repertoires of the first cohort. The study aimed to test whether signatures of past pathogen exposure could be identified by cataloging public T cell receptors. Besides the first cohort of under 700 subjects, a separate validation cohort made up of roughly 120 different subjects was used. High-throughput TCR immunosequencing, statistical association of individual TCRs with disease status, and machine learning were combined to predict cytomegalovirus infection status. The investigation overall reported the following: All 120 or so repertoires were used to score co-occurrence in the validation cohort in a later analysis, because that analysis had no HLA typing for the cohort. The authors suggested that the approach could potentially be generalized to other disease states and immunological phenotypes. Across donors, most TCR sequences were observed very rarely, whereas some public TCRs were present in many individuals. In both the original and validation cohorts, the classifier was reported to diagnose cytomegalovirus status with high specificity and sensitivity. A total of fewer than 200 TCR beta chains were listed by the study as associated with cytomegalovirus. Three of the identified cytomegalovirus-associated TCR beta chains were confirmed in vitro to be specific for cytomegalovirus antigens. A later analysis found that TCRs clustered in the first cohort also tended to co-occur in the 95 to 150 validation repertoires, with more than 90% of cluster scores above 0.

The junction carries 23 bases between V and J, which are trimmed by 6 bases and 5 bases respectively. Including cysteine and phenylalanine, the CDR3 has 18 amino acids. The retained sequence is limited to the CDR3, 54 bases, with the frame set at the first base. The germline V gene gives CDR1 as MGHRA and CDR2 as YSYEKL. The donors were included in the validation cohort of 120 subjects, a group kept apart from the roughly 670-subject first cohort. The chain was built from TRBV4-1 and TRBJ1-6; the best D guess is TRBD1, with 6 bases matching. This clonotype was obtained from a man aged 25 to 40 in good health and CMV-seronegative. Material for sequencing was PBMCs. In nucleotides, the sequence is TGCGCCAGCAGTCGACCCATGCAGGGGCGTTTGGATAATTCACCCCTCCACTTT. Translation gives CASSRPMQGRLDNSPLHF.